Reported below is one T cell receptor beta chain. What it binds is unknown. The sample is drawn from a study of shared clonotypes between healthy human individuals. Germline-derived CDR1 and CDR2 are LGHNA and YNFKEQ. CDR3 length equals 17 residues. V lost 2 bases to trimming and J lost 8 bases; unmatched junction nucleotides: 16. Study-wide points: The small donor group covered limited genetic and exposure diversity.

From CD4+ cells came CD45RA+ naive and CD45RA-negative memory subsets. Data came from immunoSEQ multiplex PCR; TCRdb stores just in-frame clones and leaves some out. The sample gives some 550,000 clones, approximately 97% of which show up once; approximately 0.057% is in the top ten. This chain connects TRBV4-2 to TRBJ1-2; 8 bases agree with TRBD1. The sequencing sample was made of naive CD4+ T cells sorted from blood. Subset given: CD45RA+ positively selected. This receptor was identified in a woman in her twenties or thirties in good health. The CDR3 DNA sequence: TGTGCCAGCAGCCAAAAAATTGCAGGGGGCCGGATAGTAGGCTACACCTTC. This codes for CASSQKIAGGRIVGYTF.